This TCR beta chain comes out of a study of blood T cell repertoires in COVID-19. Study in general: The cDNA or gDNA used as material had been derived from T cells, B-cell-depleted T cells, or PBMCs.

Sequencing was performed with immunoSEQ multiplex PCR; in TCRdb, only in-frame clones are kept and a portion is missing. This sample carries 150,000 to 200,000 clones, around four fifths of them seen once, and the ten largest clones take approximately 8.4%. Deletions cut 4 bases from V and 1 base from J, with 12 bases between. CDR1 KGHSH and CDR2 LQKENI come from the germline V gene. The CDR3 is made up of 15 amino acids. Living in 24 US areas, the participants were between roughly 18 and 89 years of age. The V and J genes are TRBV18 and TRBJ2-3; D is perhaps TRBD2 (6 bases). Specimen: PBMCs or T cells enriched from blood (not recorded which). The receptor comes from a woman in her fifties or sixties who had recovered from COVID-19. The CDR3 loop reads CASSLLGGGTDTQYF. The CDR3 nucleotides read TGTGCCAGCTCACTTCTAGGAGGGGGCACAGATACGCAGTATTTT.